A single sample is the source of the 13 T cell receptor beta chains below, sequenced in a study of PD-1 blockade in classical Hodgkin lymphoma (dated by TCRdb to the early 2020s). The library was built by means of the immunoSEQ multiplex PCR assay. This is the immuneACCESS table as TCRdb keeps it, with only in-frame sequences that have V and J called. A part of the clones is gone; compared with another copy, unresolved V genes explain less than half, and the rest is unexplained. This sample gives 25,000 or so clones in total; roughly 80% of them show up just once. Less than 2.5% of the sample is taken by the ten largest. The sample's time point label is to be understood as: cycle 1 day 1 (C1D1), immediately before nivolumab initiation. Relapse after autologous stem cell transplantation had occurred in all trial patients, and cohorts A, B and C were distinguished by prior brentuximab vedotin exposure. Using a Miltenyi CD4+ T cell isolation kit, CD4+ T cells were purified from thawed PBMCs through magnetic negative selection.

Sequenced material: CD4+ T cells from blood, taken at baseline. The receptors were sampled from a human donor with classical Hodgkin lymphoma.

This clone was detected only a few times. The rearrangement uses TRBV5-1 and TRBJ1-2; 7 nucleotides match TRBD1. The CDR3 is 13 amino acids. J was trimmed by 7 bases and V by 4 bases; bases with no gene match: 7. Germline CDR1 and CDR2: SGHRS and YFSETQ. CDR3: CASSAQGRRGYTF. CDR3 coding DNA: TGCGCCAGCAGCGCACAGGGGCGCCGTGGCTACACCTTC.

The chain carries TRBV11-3 and TRBJ1-1; D is uncertain. CDR3 length equals 13 residues. Germline V gives CDR1 SGHNT, CDR2 YENEEA. V was clipped by 2 bases and J by 2 bases, with 6 bases between them. CDR3 nucleotide sequence: TGTGCCAGCAGCTTATTGGGAAACACTGAAGCTTTCTTT. Its translation is CASSLLGNTEAFF. The full variable domain, rest sourced from reference TRBV11-3 and TRBJ1-1, is EAGVVQSPRYKIIEKKQPVAFWCNPISGHNTLYWYLQNLGQGPELLIRYENEEAVDDSQLPKDRFSAERLKGVDSTLKIQPAELGDSAVYLCASSLLGNTEAFFGQGTRLTVV.

The gene calls are TRBV5-6 and TRBJ2-2; 11 bases align to TRBD2. Per germline, CDR1 SGHDT and CDR2 YYEEEE. The CDR3 loop spans 15 amino acids. J lost 4 bases, V lost 6 bases, and 5 bases had no gene match. CDR3 DNA: TGTGCCAGCACACTAGCGGGGGTATTCACCGGGGAGCTGTTTTTT. Translating gives CASTLAGVFTGELFF.

The rearrangement joins TRBV11-1 to TRBJ1-4; TRBD1 matches at 8 bases. The J segment lost 8 bases and the V segment lost 6 bases, leaving 8 bases of the junction unmatched. This CDR3 has 14 amino acids. The germline V gene encodes CDR1 SGHAT and CDR2 FQDESV (reference sequence). In DNA form, the CDR3 reads TGTGCCAGCAGGGAAACCGGGACAGGCGAAAAACTGTTTTTT. Translating it yields CASRETGTGEKLFF.

This chain links TRBV29-1 with TRBJ1-1; the D is unclear. This CDR3 spans 13 amino acids. Germline lookup yields CDR1 SQVTM and CDR2 ANQGSEA. Trimming stripped 8 bases from V and 3 bases from J, with 16 bases between. The CDR3 region has the DNA TGCAGCACGGTGAGAACAGACCACACTGAAGCTTTCTTT. It specifies CSTVRTDHTEAFF.

This chain joins TRBV5-1 and TRBJ1-4; D call uncertain. This CDR3 is built from 13 residues. Trimming took off 0 bases at V and 8 bases at J, with 8 bases between the two ends. Germline CDR1 is SGHRS and CDR2 is YFSETQ. CDR3: CASSLAIGEKLFF. In nucleotides, the CDR3 is TGCGCCAGCAGCTTGGCCATCGGGGAAAAACTGTTTTTT.

The rearrangement joins TRBV14 to TRBJ2-1; TRBD1 matches 8 bases. The length of the CDR3 is 17 residues. Germline V gene lookup returns CDR1 SGHDN and CDR2 FVKESK. V gave up 0 bases and J gave up 1 base; unmatched junction bases: 5. The CDR3 here is CASSQDRGTGSYNEQFF. CDR3 DNA: TGTGCCAGCAGCCAAGATCGCGGGACAGGATCCTACAATGAGCAGTTCTTC.

This chain connects TRBV28 to TRBJ2-3, with D maybe TRBD2 (6 bases). V lost 5 bases to trimming and J lost 0 bases, with 18 bases between them. The CDR3 is 17 amino acids. Germline V lookup: CDR1 MDHEN, CDR2 SYDVKM. The CDR3 sequence is CASSPKRAAGSTDTQYF. The CDR3 DNA follows: TGTGCCAGCAGTCCAAAGAGGGCGGCGGGGAGCACAGATACGCAGTATTTT.

The chain employs TRBV9 and TRBJ2-4; the D call may be TRBD1 or TRBD2 (6 bases each). CDR1 is SGDLS and CDR2 is YYNGEE in the germline V gene. CDR3 length equals 14 residues. V lost 0 bases to trimming and J lost 10 bases, with 14 bases between them. The CDR3 loop reads CASSVDGGGRIQYF. CDR3 DNA sequence: TGTGCCAGCAGCGTAGACGGAGGGGGAAGAATTCAGTACTTC.

V usage is TRBV7-6 and J usage is TRBJ2-3; 7 nucleotides align to TRBD2. Germline-derived CDR1 and CDR2 are SGHVS and FNYEAQ. The V segment lost 1 base and the J segment 10 bases; nucleotides outside the gene matches: 17. The CDR3 runs 17 residues. CDR3 loop: CASSLEGRGTPRQAQYF. The CDR3 DNA reads TGTGCCAGCAGCTTAGAAGGGCGGGGGACTCCCCGTCAGGCGCAGTATTTT.

V is TRBV6-6 and J is TRBJ1-6; no firm D call. CDR1 and CDR2 from the germline V gene are MNHNY and SVGAGI (reference sequence). There are 14 residues in the CDR3. Trimming removed 2 bases from V and 9 bases from J, with 11 bases in between. Here the CDR3 DNA reads TGTGCCAGCAGTTACAACATCCCGGGTTCACCCCTCCACTTT. Protein product: CASSYNIPGSPLHF.

Only one count was recorded for this clone. V is TRBV19 and J is TRBJ1-1, with D perhaps TRBD1 (6 bases). The CDR3 contains 14 residues. Deletions cut 6 bases from V and 5 bases from J, with 16 bases between. Germline-derived CDR1 and CDR2 are LNHDA and SQIVND (reference sequence). CDR3 sequence: CASRREGGETEAFF. As DNA, the CDR3 is TGTGCCAGTAGGAGAGAGGGGGGCGAAACTGAAGCTTTCTTT.

This chain joins TRBV30 and TRBJ1-1; the D is unclear. Trimming cost V 1 base and J 8 bases, with 11 bases left between them. Germline CDR1 is GTSNPN and CDR2 is SVGIG (reference sequence). This CDR3 spans 12 amino acids. Here the CDR3 reads CAWSDRGPEAFF. CDR3 sequence (DNA): TGTGCCTGGAGTGATAGAGGACCAGAAGCTTTCTTT.